A selection of T cell receptor beta chains follows, all from one sample in a study of CD8 T cells in Susac syndrome. MiXCR, applied by TCRdb to the immunoSEQ multiplex PCR reads, yields one record per CDR3 protein. The sample yields 250,000 to 300,000 distinct CDR3 sequences, 65% to 90% seen once. Material: CD8+ T cells from PBMCs. The receptors stem from a human donor with multiple sclerosis. CDR3s include the opening cysteine and the closing phenylalanine or tryptophan. A D gene is named only where the DNA matches it firmly. Expanded clones get a size class; other rows say once, few or many, or leave the size out.

CDR3aa	CDR3nt	j_gene	v_gene	abundance	d_gene
CASSDETAENYGYTF	TGTGCCAGCAGTGACGAGACAGCCGAAAACTATGGCTACACCTTC	TRBJ1-2	TRBV2	NA	NA
CSVDPGGITEAFF	TGCAGCGTTGACCCGGGGGGGATAACTGAAGCTTTCTTT	TRBJ1-1	TRBV29-1	NA	NA
CASSFIRGTLANEKLFF	TGTGCCAGCAGTTTCATCCGGGGAACATTGGCTAATGAAAAACTGTTTTTT	TRBJ1-4	TRBV28	once	NA
CAVHANTGELFF	TGCGCGGTACATGCGAACACCGGGGAGCTGTTTTTT	TRBJ2-2	TRBV2	NA	NA
CASAGTGVRGYTF	TGTGCCAGTGCCGGGACAGGGGTTCGAGGCTACACCTTC	TRBJ1-2	TRBV19	NA	TRBD1
CASSFETGFYEQYF	TGTGCCAGCAGCTTTGAGACAGGGTTCTACGAGCAGTACTTC	TRBJ2-7	TRBV11-1	NA	TRBD1
CSARGGRRLDYGYTF	TGCAGTGCTAGAGGAGGAAGACGATTAGACTATGGCTACACCTTC	TRBJ1-2	TRBV20-1	NA	NA
CASSPLRREGHYEQYF	TGTGCCAGCAGCCCCCTCCGGCGGGAGGGACACTACGAGCAGTACTTC	TRBJ2-7	TRBV11-2	once	TRBD2
CASKEEGGYEQYF	TGTGCCAGCAAGGAAGAGGGAGGCTACGAGCAGTACTTC	TRBJ2-7	TRBV7-9	NA	NA
CASRKLKAGAGTDTQYF	TGTGCCAGCAGAAAGCTTAAAGCGGGAGCGGGCACAGATACGCAGTATTTT	TRBJ2-3	TRBV6-2/TRBV6-3	NA	TRBD2
CASSVASGRDGYTF	TGTGCCAGCAGCGTAGCCTCAGGGAGGGATGGCTACACCTTC	TRBJ1-2	TRBV9	NA	NA
CASSDRVANTEAFF	TGTGCCAGCAGCGACAGGGTCGCTAACACTGAAGCTTTCTTT	TRBJ1-1	TRBV7-2	few	TRBD1
CASSMAGNEQFF	TGTGCCAGTAGTATGGCGGGCAATGAGCAGTTCTTC	TRBJ2-1	TRBV19	few	NA
CASSLYRVGEQYF	TGTGCCAGCAGTTTATATAGGGTCGGAGAGCAGTACTTC	TRBJ2-7	TRBV27	few	NA
CSALPNEQYF	TGCAGTGCGCTCCCTAACGAGCAGTACTTC	TRBJ2-7	TRBV20-1	NA	NA
CASSKTGLQNTEAFF	TGTGCCAGCAGCAAGACGGGACTCCAGAACACTGAAGCTTTCTTT	TRBJ1-1	TRBV5-5	NA	NA
CASSLDKLAAAWETQYF	TGTGCCAGCAGCTTAGATAAGTTGGCTGCTGCGTGGGAGACCCAGTACTTC	TRBJ2-5	TRBV11-3	many	NA
CASSLLGFSSYNEQFF	TGTGCCAGCAGTCTCTTGGGATTTAGCTCCTACAATGAGCAGTTCTTC	TRBJ2-1	TRBV27	NA	NA
CASSSRVRIAGGPSYEQYF	TGTGCCAGCAGTTCCCGTGTGAGAATAGCGGGAGGCCCCTCCTACGAGCAGTACTTC	TRBJ2-7	TRBV27	NA	TRBD2
CSARDNEQFF	TGCAGTGCTAGAGACAATGAGCAGTTCTTC	TRBJ2-1	TRBV20-1	NA	NA
CASSLAGPREQYF	TGTGCCAGCAGCTTGGCTGGCCCTCGCGAGCAGTACTTC	TRBJ2-7	TRBV5-4	once	NA
CASSLVDKNTEAFF	TGCGCCAGCAGCTTGGTGGACAAGAACACTGAAGCTTTCTTT	TRBJ1-1	TRBV5-1	NA	NA
CAISQIRTGLAYEQYF	TGTGCCATCTCCCAAATACGGACAGGGCTCGCCTACGAGCAGTACTTC	TRBJ2-7	TRBV28	NA	TRBD1
CASSYGDNEQFF	TGTGCCAGCAGTTACGGGGACAATGAGCAGTTCTTC	TRBJ2-1	TRBV6-5	NA	NA
CASSRELPGQVNEQYF	TGCGCCAGCAGCCGAGAACTTCCGGGACAGGTGAACGAGCAGTACTTC	TRBJ2-7	TRBV4-3	NA	TRBD1
CSVRDRSYTGELFF	TGCAGCGTGCGGGACAGGTCTTACACCGGGGAGCTGTTTTTT	TRBJ2-2	TRBV29-1	NA	TRBD1
CASSIWLAENTGELFF	TGTGCCAGTAGTATTTGGCTAGCGGAGAACACCGGGGAGCTGTTTTTT	TRBJ2-2	TRBV19	NA	TRBD2
CSVEDLSYFTDTQYF	TGCAGCGTTGAAGATTTATCGTACTTCACAGATACGCAGTATTTT	TRBJ2-3	TRBV29-1	NA	NA
CASSISQSYEQYF	TGTGCCAGTAGTATCTCGCAGTCCTACGAGCAGTACTTC	TRBJ2-7	TRBV19	NA	NA
CAISAGLTDTQYF	TGTGCCATCAGTGCGGGACTAACAGATACGCAGTATTTT	TRBJ2-3	TRBV10-3	NA	TRBD2
CASSHRQGGNEQFF	TGCGCCAGCAGCCACCGACAGGGAGGCAATGAGCAGTTCTTC	TRBJ2-1	TRBV4-3	NA	NA
CASTLDGLWNEQFF	TGTGCCAGTACCCTAGATGGCCTCTGGAATGAGCAGTTCTTC	TRBJ2-1	TRBV19	NA	NA
CSVEFADRVTDTQYF	TGCAGCGTTGAATTTGCTGACAGGGTGACAGATACGCAGTATTTT	TRBJ2-3	TRBV29-1	NA	TRBD1
CASSASVRAYNEQFF	TGTGCCAGCAGCGCCTCCGTCCGGGCTTACAATGAGCAGTTCTTC	TRBJ2-1	TRBV5-6	NA	NA
CASSFRGQDQYF	TGTGCCAGCAGTTTCCGGGGACAGGATCAGTACTTC	TRBJ2-7	TRBV27	NA	TRBD1
CASSSSSTNYGYTF	TGTGCCAGCAGCTCAAGCTCAACTAACTATGGCTACACCTTC	TRBJ1-2	TRBV7-9	NA	NA
CASSFYSETGQYF	TGTGCCAGCAGCTTCTACTCCGAGACAGGCCAGTACTTC	TRBJ2-7	TRBV28	NA	NA
CASSFPPRHEQFF	TGTGCCAGCAGCTTCCCACCTAGACATGAGCAGTTCTTC	TRBJ2-1	TRBV7-9	NA	NA
CASTPALGEPRQETQYF	TGTGCCAGCACCCCTGCTCTCGGGGAACCCCGCCAAGAGACCCAGTACTTC	TRBJ2-5	TRBV28	NA	NA
CASSQLSGYNTDTQYF	TGTGCCAGCAGCCAACTCAGCGGGTACAACACAGATACGCAGTATTTT	TRBJ2-3	TRBV14	NA	NA